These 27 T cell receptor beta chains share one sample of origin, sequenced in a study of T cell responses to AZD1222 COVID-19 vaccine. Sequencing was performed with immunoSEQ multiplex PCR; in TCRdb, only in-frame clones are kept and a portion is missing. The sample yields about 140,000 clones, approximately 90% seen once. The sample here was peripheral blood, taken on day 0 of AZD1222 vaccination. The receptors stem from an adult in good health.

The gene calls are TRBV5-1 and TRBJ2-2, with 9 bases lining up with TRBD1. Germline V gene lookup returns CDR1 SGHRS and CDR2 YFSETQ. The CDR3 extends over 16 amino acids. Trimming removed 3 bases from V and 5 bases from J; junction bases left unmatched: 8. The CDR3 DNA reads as TGCGCCAGCAGCTCTACCGGGACAGGGCTGACCGGGGAGCTGTTTTTT. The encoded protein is CASSSTGTGLTGELFF.

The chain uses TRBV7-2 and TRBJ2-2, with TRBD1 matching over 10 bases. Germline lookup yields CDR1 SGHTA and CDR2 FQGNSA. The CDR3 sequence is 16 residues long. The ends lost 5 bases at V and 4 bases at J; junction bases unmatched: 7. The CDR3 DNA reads TGTGCCAGCAGCAGGGATCGGGACAGGGGCACCGGGGAGCTGTTTTTT. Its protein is CASSRDRDRGTGELFF.

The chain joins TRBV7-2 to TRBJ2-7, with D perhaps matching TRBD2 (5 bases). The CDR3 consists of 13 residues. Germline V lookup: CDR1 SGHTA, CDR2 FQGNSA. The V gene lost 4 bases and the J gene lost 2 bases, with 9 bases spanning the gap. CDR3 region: CASSSAGAYEQYF. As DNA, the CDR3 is TGTGCCAGCAGCTCCGCCGGGGCCTACGAGCAGTACTTC.

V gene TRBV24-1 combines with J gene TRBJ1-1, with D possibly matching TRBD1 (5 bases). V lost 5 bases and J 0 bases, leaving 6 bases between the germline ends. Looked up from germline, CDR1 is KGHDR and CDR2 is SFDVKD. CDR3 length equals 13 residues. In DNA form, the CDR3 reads TGTGCCACCAGTGCAGGGTTGAACACTGAAGCTTTCTTT. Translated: CATSAGLNTEAFF.

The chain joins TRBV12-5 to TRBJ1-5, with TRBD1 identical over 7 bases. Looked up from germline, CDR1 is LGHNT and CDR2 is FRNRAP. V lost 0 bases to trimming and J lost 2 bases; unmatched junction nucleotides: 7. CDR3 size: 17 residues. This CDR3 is CASGLVPLGGGNQPQHF. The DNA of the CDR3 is TGTGCTAGTGGTTTGGTGCCCCTAGGGGGCGGCAATCAGCCCCAGCATTTT.

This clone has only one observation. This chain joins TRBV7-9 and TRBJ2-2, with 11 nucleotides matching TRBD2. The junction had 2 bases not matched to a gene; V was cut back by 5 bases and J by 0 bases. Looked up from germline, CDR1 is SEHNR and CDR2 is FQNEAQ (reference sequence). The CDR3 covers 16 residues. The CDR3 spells CASSVTSGTNTGELFF. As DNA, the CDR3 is TGTGCCAGCAGCGTGACTAGCGGGACGAACACCGGGGAGCTGTTTTTT.

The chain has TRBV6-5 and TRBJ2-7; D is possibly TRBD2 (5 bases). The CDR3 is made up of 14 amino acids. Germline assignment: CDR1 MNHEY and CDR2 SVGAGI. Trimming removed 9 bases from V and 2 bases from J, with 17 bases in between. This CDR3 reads CASFPQRPPYEQYF. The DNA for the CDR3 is TGTGCCAGTTTTCCACAGCGGCCCCCCTACGAGCAGTACTTC.

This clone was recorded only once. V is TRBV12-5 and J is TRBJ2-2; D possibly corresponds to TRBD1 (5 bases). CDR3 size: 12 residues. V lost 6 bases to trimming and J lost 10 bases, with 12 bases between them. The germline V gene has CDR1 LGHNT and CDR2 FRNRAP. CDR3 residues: CASGLGVAELFF. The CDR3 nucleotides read TGTGCTAGTGGCCTAGGGGTTGCGGAGCTGTTTTTT.

The CDR3 is CASSISAGRGDTQYF. DNA of the CDR3: TGTGCCAGTAGTATATCAGCGGGGAGGGGAGATACGCAGTATTTT. The V call is TRBV19, the J call TRBJ2-3; 7 bases agree with TRBD2. The CDR3 has 15 amino acids. The V gene end was trimmed by 2 bases and the J gene end by 5 bases; junction bases not matched to a gene: 7. The germline V gene has CDR1 LNHDA and CDR2 SQIVND (reference sequence).

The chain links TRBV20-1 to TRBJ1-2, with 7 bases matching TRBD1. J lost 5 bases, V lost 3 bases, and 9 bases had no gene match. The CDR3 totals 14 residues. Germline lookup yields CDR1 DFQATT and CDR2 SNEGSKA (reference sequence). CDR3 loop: CSASVTTGVYGYTF. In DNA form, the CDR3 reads TGCAGTGCTAGTGTAACTACAGGGGTGTATGGCTACACCTTC.

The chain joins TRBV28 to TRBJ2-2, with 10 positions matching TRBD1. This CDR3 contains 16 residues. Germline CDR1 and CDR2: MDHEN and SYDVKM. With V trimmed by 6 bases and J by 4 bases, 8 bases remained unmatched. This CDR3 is CASSLGQGVGTGELFF. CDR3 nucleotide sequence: TGTGCCAGCAGCCTTGGACAGGGGGTGGGCACCGGGGAGCTGTTTTTT.

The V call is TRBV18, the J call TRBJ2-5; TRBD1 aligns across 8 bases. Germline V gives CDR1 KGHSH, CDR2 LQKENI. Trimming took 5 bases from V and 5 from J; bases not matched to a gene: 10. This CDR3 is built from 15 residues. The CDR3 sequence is CASSADRDTWETQYF. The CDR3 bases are TGTGCCAGCTCAGCGGACAGGGATACGTGGGAGACCCAGTACTTC.

The CDR3 nucleotides read TGCGCCAGCAGTGGAGATCTAGGGGTGGGCTCCTACGAGCAGTACTTC. Amino acid sequence: CASSGDLGVGSYEQYF. This chain joins TRBV10-1 and TRBJ2-7, with D perhaps matching TRBD1 (5 bases). CDR1 is WNHNN, CDR2 SYGVQD, per germline (reference sequence). The CDR3 is 16 amino acids. Trimming took 4 bases from V and 0 from J, leaving 16 bases between them.

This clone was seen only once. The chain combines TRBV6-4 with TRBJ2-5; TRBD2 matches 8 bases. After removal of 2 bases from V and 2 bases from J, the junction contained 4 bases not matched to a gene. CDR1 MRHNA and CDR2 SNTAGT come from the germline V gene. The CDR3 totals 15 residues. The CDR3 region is CASSDGAGEQETQYF. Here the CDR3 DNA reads TGTGCCAGCAGTGACGGAGCGGGGGAGCAAGAGACCCAGTACTTC.

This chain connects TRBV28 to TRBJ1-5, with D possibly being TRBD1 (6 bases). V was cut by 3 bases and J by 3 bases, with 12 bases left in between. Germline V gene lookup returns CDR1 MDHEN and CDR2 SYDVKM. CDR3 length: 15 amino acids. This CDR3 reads CASSLRGGINQPQHF. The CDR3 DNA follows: TGTGCCAGCAGTTTGAGGGGGGGAATCAATCAGCCCCAGCATTTT.

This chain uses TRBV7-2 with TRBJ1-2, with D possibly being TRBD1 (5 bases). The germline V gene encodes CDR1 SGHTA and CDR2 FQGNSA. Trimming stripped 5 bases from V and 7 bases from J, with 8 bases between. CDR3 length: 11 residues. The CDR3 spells CASSRDSGYTF. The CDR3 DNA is TGTGCCAGCAGCCGCGACAGTGGCTACACCTTC.

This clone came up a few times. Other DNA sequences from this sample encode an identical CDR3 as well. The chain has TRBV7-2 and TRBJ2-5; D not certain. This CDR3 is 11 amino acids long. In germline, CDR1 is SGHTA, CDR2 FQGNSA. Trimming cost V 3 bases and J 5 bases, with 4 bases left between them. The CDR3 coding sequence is TGTGCCAGCAGCTTCTCCGAGACCCAGTACTTC. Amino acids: CASSFSETQYF. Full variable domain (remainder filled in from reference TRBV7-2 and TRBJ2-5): GAGVSQSPSNKVTEKGKDVELRCDPISGHTALYWYRQSLGQGLEFLIYFQGNSAPDKSGLPSDRFSAERTGGSVSTLTIQRTQQEDSAVYLCASSFSETQYFGPGTRLLVL.

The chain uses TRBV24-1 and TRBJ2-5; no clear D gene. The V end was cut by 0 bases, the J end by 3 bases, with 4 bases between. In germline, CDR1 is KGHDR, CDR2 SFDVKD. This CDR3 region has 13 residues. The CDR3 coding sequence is TGTGCCACCAGTGATTTGCCAGAAGAGACCCAGTACTTC. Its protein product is CATSDLPEETQYF.

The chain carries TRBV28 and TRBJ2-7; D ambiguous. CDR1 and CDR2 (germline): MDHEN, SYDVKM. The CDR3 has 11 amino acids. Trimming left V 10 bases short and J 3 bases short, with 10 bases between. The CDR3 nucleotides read TGTGCCACCTTGTCCCTCTACGAGCAGTACTTC. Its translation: CATLSLYEQYF.

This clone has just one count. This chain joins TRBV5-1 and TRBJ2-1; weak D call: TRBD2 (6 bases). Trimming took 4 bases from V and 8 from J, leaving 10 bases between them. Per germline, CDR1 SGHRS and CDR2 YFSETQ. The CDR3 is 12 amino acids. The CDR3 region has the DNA TGCGCCAGCAGCGGGGGACTCTATGAGCAGTTCTTC. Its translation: CASSGGLYEQFF.

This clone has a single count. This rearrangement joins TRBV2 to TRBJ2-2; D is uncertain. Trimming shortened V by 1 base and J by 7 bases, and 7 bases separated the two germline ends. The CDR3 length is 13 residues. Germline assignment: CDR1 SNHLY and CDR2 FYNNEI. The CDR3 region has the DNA TGTGCCAGCAGTGAAGGGGATTTCGGGGAGCTGTTTTTT. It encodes CASSEGDFGELFF.

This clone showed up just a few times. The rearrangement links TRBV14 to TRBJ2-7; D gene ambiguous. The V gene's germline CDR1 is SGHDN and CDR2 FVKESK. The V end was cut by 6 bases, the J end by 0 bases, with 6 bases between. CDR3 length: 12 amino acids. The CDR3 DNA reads TGTGCCAGCAGGGGCAGCTCCTACGAGCAGTACTTC. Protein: CASRGSSYEQYF.

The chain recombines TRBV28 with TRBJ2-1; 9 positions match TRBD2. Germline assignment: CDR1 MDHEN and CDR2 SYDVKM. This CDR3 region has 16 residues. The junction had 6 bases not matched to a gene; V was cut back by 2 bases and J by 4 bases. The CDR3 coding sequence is TGTGCCAGCAGTTTAGTCGGCGGGGGGGGTTACAATGAGCAGTTCTTC. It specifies CASSLVGGGGYNEQFF.

DNA for the CDR3: TGTGCCAGCAGCTTAGGGCACAGGGGAACGAGGACAGATACGCAGTATTTT. Its translation is CASSLGHRGTRTDTQYF. This chain connects TRBV7-8 to TRBJ2-3, with TRBD1 matching 7 bases. This CDR3 region has 17 residues. The trim removed 1 base at V and 3 bases at J, leaving 10 bases unmatched. Germline CDR1 and CDR2: SGHVS and FQNEAQ.

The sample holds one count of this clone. CDR3: CATSRGNYEQYF. CDR3 DNA sequence: TGTGCCACCAGCAGAGGAAACTACGAGCAGTACTTC. The V call is TRBV15, the J call TRBJ2-7; D is undetermined. This CDR3 is 12 amino acids long. CDR1 is LNHNV, CDR2 YYDKDF, per germline (reference sequence). V was trimmed by 1 base and J by 3 bases, leaving 4 bases between them.

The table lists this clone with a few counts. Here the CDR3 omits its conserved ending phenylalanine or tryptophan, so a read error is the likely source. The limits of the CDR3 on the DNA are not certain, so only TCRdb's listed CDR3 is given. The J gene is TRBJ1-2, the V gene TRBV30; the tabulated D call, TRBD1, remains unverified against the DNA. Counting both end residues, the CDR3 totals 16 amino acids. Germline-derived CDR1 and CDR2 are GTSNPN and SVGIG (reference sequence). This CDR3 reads CAWSPRTGSPSTGPTG.

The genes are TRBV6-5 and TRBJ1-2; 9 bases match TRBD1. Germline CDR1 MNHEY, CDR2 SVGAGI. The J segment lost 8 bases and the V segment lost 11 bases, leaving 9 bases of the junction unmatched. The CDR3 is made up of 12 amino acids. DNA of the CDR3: TGTGCCCTCTTCTACAGGGGGCTCGGCTACACCTTC. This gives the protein CALFYRGLGYTF.